This TCR beta chain was retrieved from a study of cytomegalovirus exposure and HLA in healthy donors. Worth noting for this clone: Its target is unknown.

Germline V gives CDR1 MNHNY, CDR2 SVGAGI (reference sequence). The V and J ends lost 2 bases and 7 bases respectively, with 11 bases between them. The CDR3 sequence is 14 residues long. This PCR relied on a set of 60 Vbeta primers and 13 Jbeta primers. Generated by immunoSEQ multiplex PCR, the TCRdb table keeps only in-frame clones and is missing some. Its listing shows 95,000 to 150,000 clones. Study-level results: In an earlier analysis, about 87% or about 30%: the productive usage of most TCR beta V segments.

The gene calls are TRBV6-6 and TRBJ2-2, with TRBD2 as a possible D gene (6 bases). This clonotype was obtained from a man between 18 and 35 years old in good health and CMV-seronegative. Sequencing used PBMCs. The CDR3 DNA follows: TGTGCCAGCAGTTACGGGCGGGGCATCGGGGAGCTGTTTTTT. It encodes CASSYGRGIGELFF.